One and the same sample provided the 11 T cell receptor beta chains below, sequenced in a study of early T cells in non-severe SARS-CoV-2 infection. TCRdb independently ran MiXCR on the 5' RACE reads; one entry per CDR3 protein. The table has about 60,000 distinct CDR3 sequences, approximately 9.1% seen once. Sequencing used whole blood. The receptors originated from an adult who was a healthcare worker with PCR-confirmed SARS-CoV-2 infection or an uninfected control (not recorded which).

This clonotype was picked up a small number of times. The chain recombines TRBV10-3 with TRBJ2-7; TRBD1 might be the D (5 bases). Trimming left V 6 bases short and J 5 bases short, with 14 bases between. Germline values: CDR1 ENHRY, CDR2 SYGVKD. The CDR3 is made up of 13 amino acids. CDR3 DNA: TGTGCCATCAGAGGCAAAGGGGCCCACGAGCAGTACTTC. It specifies CAIRGKGAHEQYF.

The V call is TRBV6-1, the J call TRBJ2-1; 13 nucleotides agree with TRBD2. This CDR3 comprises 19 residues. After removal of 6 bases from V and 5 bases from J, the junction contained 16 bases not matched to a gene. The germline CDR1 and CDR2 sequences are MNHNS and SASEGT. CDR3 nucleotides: TGTGCCAGCAGCCGCCCAAATAACGGACTAGCGGGAGCTCACAATGAGCAGTTCTTC. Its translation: CASSRPNNGLAGAHNEQFF.

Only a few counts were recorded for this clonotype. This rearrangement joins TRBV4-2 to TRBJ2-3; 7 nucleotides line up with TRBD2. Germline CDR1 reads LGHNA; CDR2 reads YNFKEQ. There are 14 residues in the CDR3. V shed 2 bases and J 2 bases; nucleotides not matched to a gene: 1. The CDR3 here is CASSQKRDTDTQYF. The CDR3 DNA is TGTGCCAGCAGCCAAAAGCGGGACACAGATACGCAGTATTTT.

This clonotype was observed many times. This chain's CDR3 is CASSLAGGSNTGELFF. The CDR3 nucleotides read TGTGCCAGCAGTTTAGCGGGAGGATCGAACACCGGGGAGCTGTTTTTT. The J gene is TRBJ2-2, the V gene TRBV6-2 or TRBV6-3; TRBD2 agrees at 10 bases. The CDR3 has 16 amino acids. V was clipped by 4 bases and J by 0 bases; unmatched bases: 2. The germline CDR1 and CDR2 sequences are MNHEY and SVGEGT.

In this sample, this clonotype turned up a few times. This chain's CDR3 is CASTEQGRNIQYF. CDR3 nucleotides: TGTGCCAGCACCGAACAGGGTAGAAACATTCAGTACTTC. This chain links TRBV9 with TRBJ2-4; a weak D match, TRBD1 (6 bases). V dropped 6 bases and J dropped 6 bases, with 13 bases sitting between them. Germline CDR1 and CDR2: SGDLS and YYNGEE. There are 13 residues in the CDR3.

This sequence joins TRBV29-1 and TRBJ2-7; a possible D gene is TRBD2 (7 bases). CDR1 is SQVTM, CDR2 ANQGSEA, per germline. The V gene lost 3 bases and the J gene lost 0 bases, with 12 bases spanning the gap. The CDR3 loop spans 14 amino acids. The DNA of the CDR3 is TGCAGCGTTGAGGACGCGGGGGCCTCCTACGAGCAGTACTTC. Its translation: CSVEDAGASYEQYF.

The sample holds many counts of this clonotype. CDR3: CASSVPTGYTDTQYF. DNA of the CDR3: TGTGCCAGCAGCGTACCGACCGGGTACACAGATACGCAGTATTTT. The rearrangement links TRBV9 to TRBJ2-3; D gene ambiguous. There are 15 residues in the CDR3. The germline V and J ends were trimmed by 1 base and 2 bases, with 11 bases remaining between them. CDR1 is SGDLS, CDR2 YYNGEE, per germline.

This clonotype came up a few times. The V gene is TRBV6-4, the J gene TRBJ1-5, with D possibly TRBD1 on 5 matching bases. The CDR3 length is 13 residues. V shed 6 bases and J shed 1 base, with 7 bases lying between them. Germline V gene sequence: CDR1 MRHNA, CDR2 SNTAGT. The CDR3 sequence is CASSRESNQPQHF. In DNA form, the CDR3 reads TGTGCCAGCAGCAGGGAGAGCAATCAGCCCCAGCATTTT.

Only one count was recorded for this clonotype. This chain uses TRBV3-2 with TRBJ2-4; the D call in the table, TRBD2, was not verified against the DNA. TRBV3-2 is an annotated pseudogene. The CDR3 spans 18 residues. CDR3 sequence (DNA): TGTGCCAGCAGCCAAGATTTGGGCGGGAGGGCCTCCAAAAACATTCAGTACTTC. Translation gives CASSQDLGGRASKNIQYF.

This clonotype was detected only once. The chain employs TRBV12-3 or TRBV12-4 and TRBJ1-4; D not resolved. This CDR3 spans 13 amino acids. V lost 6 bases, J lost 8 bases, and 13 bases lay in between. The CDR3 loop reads CASRPRLGEKLFF. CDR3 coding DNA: TGTGCCAGCAGGCCTCGCTTGGGGGAAAAACTGTTTTTT.

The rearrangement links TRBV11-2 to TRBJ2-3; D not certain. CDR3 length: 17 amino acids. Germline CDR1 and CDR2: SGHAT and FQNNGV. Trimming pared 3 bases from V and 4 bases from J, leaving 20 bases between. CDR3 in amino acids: CASSFPRQRNTPDTQYF. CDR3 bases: TGTGCCAGCAGCTTCCCGCGACAAAGGAACACTCCAGATACGCAGTATTTT.